Listed here are 27 T cell receptor beta chains from one sample, sequenced in a study of beta chain features in type 1 diabetes. Reverse transcription of all isolated RNA meant that expressed TCRB transcripts were sequenced. TCRdb keeps only in-frame clones here, not all; method: immunoSEQ multiplex PCR. This sample yields around 500,000 clones, of which about 29% are seen a single time; 0.05% to 0.065% belongs to the top ten. Sequencing input: naive CD4+ T cells from blood. These receptors were collected from a man aged 18-30 years in good health.

The genes are TRBV5-1 and TRBJ1-5; 8 bases map to TRBD1. CDR3 length: 15 amino acids. The V gene end was trimmed by 4 bases and the J gene end by 3 bases; junction bases not matched to a gene: 6. Germline V gene lookup returns CDR1 SGHRS and CDR2 YFSETQ. The CDR3 bases are TGCGCCAGCAGCCCTCAGGGGGCTTACAATCAGCCCCAGCATTTT. As protein: CASSPQGAYNQPQHF.

This clone was seen more than once but under ten times. CDR3 loop: CASSGTSGSGETQYF. The CDR3 DNA sequence: TGTGCCAGCAGCGGTACTAGCGGGAGCGGGGAGACCCAGTACTTC. The genes are TRBV9 and TRBJ2-5; TRBD2 matches 11 bases. The CDR3 extends over 15 amino acids. Trimming took 3 bases from V and 5 from J; bases not matched to a gene: 6. Germline V gene lookup returns CDR1 SGDLS and CDR2 YYNGEE. Full variable domain (rest looked up from reference TRBV9 and TRBJ2-5): DSGVTQTPKHLITATGQRVTLRCSPRSGDLSVYWYQQSLDQGLQFLIQYYNGEERAKGNILERFSAQQFPDLHSELNLSSLELGDSALYFCASSGTSGSGETQYFGPGTRLLVL.

This clone was seen only a few times. The V call is TRBV30, the J call TRBJ2-1; 7 bases map to TRBD1. Trimming removed 5 bases from V and 8 bases from J; junction bases left unmatched: 18. This CDR3 has 16 amino acids. Germline CDR1 GTSNPN, CDR2 SVGIG (reference sequence). The CDR3 region has the DNA TGTGCCTGGGATTCCGGGACAGTACCAAGCGGCGATGAGCAGTTCTTC. This encodes CAWDSGTVPSGDEQFF.

The sample holds a few counts of this clone. This sequence joins TRBV2 and TRBJ1-2; no definite D call. The CDR3 runs to 15 residues. Between the trimmed V and J ends, which lost 1 base and 3 bases, there was a span of 12 bases. CDR1 SNHLY and CDR2 FYNNEI come from the germline V gene. The CDR3 DNA is TGTGCCAGCAGTGAAGGTCGAACAGCCTACTATGGCTACACCTTC. This sequence encodes CASSEGRTAYYGYTF.

This clone has more than one count but fewer than ten. This sequence joins TRBV29-1 and TRBJ1-2; D not resolved. The CDR3 has 15 amino acids. V was pared by 1 base and J by 8 bases, with 20 bases between. In germline, CDR1 is SQVTM, CDR2 ANQGSEA. The CDR3 DNA sequence: TGCAGCGTTGAAGGGGCTGCGGGCCGGACGGCCGGCTACACCTTC. Amino acids: CSVEGAAGRTAGYTF.

The gene calls are TRBV29-1 and TRBJ1-4; TRBD1 aligns across 9 bases. The junction had 5 bases not matched to a gene; V was cut back by 5 bases and J by 4 bases. CDR1 and CDR2 (germline): SQVTM, ANQGSEA. There are 14 residues in the CDR3. This CDR3 is CSVYRTGDNEKLFF. The CDR3 DNA sequence: TGCAGCGTTTACCGGACAGGGGATAATGAAAAACTGTTTTTT.

In its sample, this clone was seen a few times. V is TRBV29-1 and J is TRBJ2-1; D may match TRBD1 or TRBD2 (6 bases each). V shed 7 bases and J shed 4 bases, with 17 bases lying between them. The CDR3 is 14 residues long. The germline gives CDR1 SQVTM, CDR2 ANQGSEA. CDR3 sequence (DNA): TGCAGCGCAGCCCGCGGGACACGGTACAATGAGCAGTTCTTC. It specifies CSAARGTRYNEQFF.

The chain has TRBV9 and TRBJ2-1, with TRBD2 identical over 15 bases. Unmatched junction bases numbered 15, after V lost 3 bases and J lost 5 bases. The CDR3 contains 20 residues. In germline, CDR1 is SGDLS, CDR2 YYNGEE. CDR3 nucleotides: TGTGCCAGCAGCGAAATGGGACTAGCGGGAGGAGGGTCTAAAAACAATGAGCAGTTCTTC. This encodes CASSEMGLAGGGSKNNEQFF.

This chain links TRBV5-4 with TRBJ2-3, with D perhaps matching TRBD2 (5 bases). This CDR3 has 14 residues. Germline values: CDR1 SGHNT, CDR2 YYREEE (reference sequence). V was clipped by 4 bases and J by 1 base, with 10 bases between them. CDR3 DNA sequence: TGTGCCAGCAGCCCGGGGTCGGGCACAGATACGCAGTATTTT. Protein: CASSPGSGTDTQYF.

J is TRBJ2-1 and V is TRBV28; a weak D match, TRBD2 (6 bases). CDR3 size: 15 residues. Germline CDR1 reads MDHEN; CDR2 reads SYDVKM. V lost 4 bases and J lost 1, with 11 bases in between. The CDR3 coding sequence is TGTGCCAGCAGTTCATCGGGAGTATCCTACAATGAGCAGTTCTTC. It specifies CASSSSGVSYNEQFF.

This clone has just a few counts. The V and J genes are TRBV5-1 and TRBJ2-5; D not certain. The length of the CDR3 is 14 residues. V lost 2 bases and J 9 bases, leaving 17 bases between the germline ends. Germline loops: CDR1 SGHRS, CDR2 YFSETQ. The CDR3 nucleotides are TGCGCCAGCAGCTTCGGACCCCAGAGCGATTCCCAGTACTTC. It translates to CASSFGPQSDSQYF.

This clone was seen a handful of times. This chain connects TRBV29-1 to TRBJ2-5; possible D gene TRBD2, 6 bases. Looked up from germline, CDR1 is SQVTM and CDR2 is ANQGSEA. CDR3 size: 12 residues. The V gene lost 6 bases and the J gene lost 4 bases, with 12 bases spanning the gap. Written as DNA, the CDR3 is TGCAGCGTCACTCAGGGAGGAGAGACCCAGTACTTC. Protein sequence: CSVTQGGETQYF.

V is TRBV6-5 and J is TRBJ2-5; TRBD1 agrees at 9 bases. V lost 6 bases, J lost 5 bases, and 10 bases stayed unmatched. Germline CDR1 MNHEY, CDR2 SVGAGI. This CDR3 comprises 15 residues. The DNA of the CDR3 is TGTGCCAGCAGCCGAGGGACAGGGTACGGCGAGACCCAGTACTTC. Amino acid sequence: CASSRGTGYGETQYF.

The rearrangement joins TRBV2 to TRBJ2-1, with TRBD1 as a possible D gene (5 bases). Germline V CDR1 and CDR2: SNHLY, FYNNEI. The CDR3 totals 14 residues. The V end lost 4 bases, the J end lost 1 base, and 8 bases lay between the germline ends. In nucleotides, the CDR3 is TGTGCCAGCAGTGTCGACAGATCCTACAATGAGCAGTTCTTC. Translation: CASSVDRSYNEQFF.

This chain connects TRBV6-5 to TRBJ2-7; 8 bases match TRBD1. This CDR3 has 13 amino acids. From germline, CDR1 is MNHEY and CDR2 SVGAGI. V was clipped by 6 bases and J by 3 bases; unmatched bases: 4. The CDR3 DNA reads as TGTGCCAGCAGGCAGGGGGCCGGCTACGAGCAGTACTTC. This translates into CASRQGAGYEQYF.

The chain uses TRBV9 and TRBJ2-3, with D possibly matching TRBD1 (6 bases). With 2 bases removed from V and 2 bases from J, the gap between germline ends came to 9 bases. Germline V gene lookup returns CDR1 SGDLS and CDR2 YYNGEE. The CDR3 loop spans 14 amino acids. CDR3 residues: CASSVRDTTDTQYF. CDR3 nucleotides: TGTGCCAGCAGCGTCAGGGACACCACAGATACGCAGTATTTT.

The chain recombines TRBV25-1 with TRBJ2-7; D may be TRBD1 (5 bases). Germline CDR1 MGHDK, CDR2 SYGVNS. The CDR3 is made up of 15 amino acids. Trimming stripped 2 bases from V and 4 bases from J, with 15 bases between. The CDR3 DNA sequence: TGTGCCAGCAGTGAAGGTATAACAGGTCCTTACGAGCAGTACTTC. It translates to CASSEGITGPYEQYF.

This clone was observed a handful of times. J is TRBJ2-6 and V is TRBV14; no definite D call. CDR1 is SGHDN, CDR2 FVKESK, per germline. The CDR3 covers 16 residues. V dropped 3 bases and J dropped 0 bases, with 9 bases sitting between them. This chain's CDR3 is CASSHAVSSGANVLTF. The CDR3 bases are TGTGCCAGCAGCCACGCTGTAAGCTCTGGGGCCAACGTCCTGACTTTC.

V is TRBV25-1 and J is TRBJ2-6; D uncertain. V lost 10 bases to trimming and J lost 2 bases, with 9 bases between them. The CDR3 is 13 residues long. Germline V lookup: CDR1 MGHDK, CDR2 SYGVNS. CDR3 sequence: CATQPAGANVLTF. The CDR3 DNA sequence: TGTGCCACCCAGCCCGCTGGGGCCAACGTCCTGACTTTC.

A few counts support this clone. The chain uses TRBV30 and TRBJ1-4, with D unclear. V dropped 0 bases and J dropped 7 bases, with 9 bases sitting between them. The CDR3 runs to 13 residues. The germline CDR1 and CDR2 sequences are GTSNPN and SVGIG (reference sequence). In DNA, the CDR3 is TGTGCCTGGAGTGTGATGTCGGCTGAAAAACTGTTTTTT. It yields the protein CAWSVMSAEKLFF.

This clone was picked up a small number of times. The chain links TRBV1 to TRBJ2-5; TRBD2, as called in the table, went unchecked against the DNA. TRBV1 is listed as a pseudogene. This CDR3 is built from 16 residues. CDR3 sequence reads: CTSSPIPGLAEETQYF. Here the CDR3 DNA reads TGCACCAGCAGCCCGATCCCGGGACTAGCAGAAGAGACCCAGTACTTC.

V gene TRBV27 combines with J gene TRBJ2-5, with 9 nucleotides matching TRBD1. V lost 3 bases, J lost 2 bases, and 1 base stayed unmatched. The germline CDR1 and CDR2 sequences are MNHEY and SMNVEV (reference sequence). CDR3 length: 14 amino acids. The CDR3 DNA follows: TGTGCCAGCAGTTTCGGACAGGGGCAAGAGACCCAGTACTTC. This translates into CASSFGQGQETQYF.

The chain combines TRBV5-1 with TRBJ2-3; 10 bases map to TRBD2. The junction had 1 base not matched to a gene; V was cut back by 4 bases and J by 2 bases. CDR3 length: 14 residues. Germline lookup yields CDR1 SGHRS and CDR2 YFSETQ. The CDR3 region is CASSTSGITDTQYF. The CDR3 DNA reads as TGCGCCAGCAGCACTAGCGGGATCACAGATACGCAGTATTTT.

This clone was observed once. The CDR3 is CASSLLGGSSNEQFF. The CDR3 DNA is TGTGCCAGCAGCTTATTGGGCGGGAGTAGCAATGAGCAGTTCTTC. The chain combines TRBV7-2 with TRBJ2-1; 7 nucleotides match TRBD2. The CDR3 extends over 15 amino acids. With 2 bases clipped from V and 6 bases from J, the junction kept 7 bases outside the gene matches. Germline CDR1 is SGHTA and CDR2 is FQGNSA.

V is TRBV20-1 and J is TRBJ2-3; D call uncertain. Trimming stripped 6 bases from V and 9 bases from J, with 13 bases between. The CDR3 extends over 11 amino acids. In germline, CDR1 is DFQATT, CDR2 SNEGSKA (reference sequence). This CDR3 is CSAGRLETQYF. The CDR3 DNA reads as TGCAGTGCCGGACGGCTCGAGACGCAGTATTTT.

The chain employs TRBV30 and TRBJ2-7; 11 bases line up with TRBD2. Germline values: CDR1 GTSNPN, CDR2 SVGIG (reference sequence). The J segment lost 2 bases and the V segment lost 0 bases, leaving 9 bases of the junction unmatched. The CDR3 is 17 amino acids. The CDR3 loop reads CAWSVSPPSGRPYEQYF. DNA for the CDR3: TGTGCCTGGAGTGTAAGCCCCCCTAGCGGGAGGCCCTACGAGCAGTACTTC.

This clone was counted only a few times. The chain has TRBV30 and TRBJ2-7, with D perhaps TRBD2 (5 bases). The CDR3 runs 19 residues. V dropped 1 base and J dropped 1 base, with 26 bases sitting between them. In germline, CDR1 is GTSNPN, CDR2 SVGIG (reference sequence). This CDR3 reads CAWSGISVTVTEGSYEQYF. The DNA of the CDR3 is TGTGCCTGGAGTGGGATTTCTGTCACGGTCACAGAGGGTTCCTACGAGCAGTACTTC.